The 10 T cell receptor beta chains below all came from one sample that was sequenced in a study of vaccination and CD4 T cells after COVID-19. Sequenced with the Oncomine TCR Beta short-read assay was DNA taken from cultured CD4+ T cells. TCRdb used MiXCR to reprocess the PCR reads, holding one entry per CDR3 protein. Of around 20,000 distinct CDR3 sequences listed, 40% to 55% were seen once; the top ten hold roughly 2.9%. This sample's treatment: approximately nine-day PBMC culture with coronavirus spike peptide pools or control peptides (ViraFEST assay). Their target antigens are unknown. The specimen comprised CD4+ T cells from blood, cultured in vitro, sampled after SARS-CoV-2 vaccination. Every receptor here comes from a human donor who had recovered from COVID-19.

This clonotype has just one count. This chain joins TRBV28 and TRBJ1-2; D is perhaps TRBD1 (6 bases). CDR1 and CDR2 from the germline V gene are MDHEN and SYDVKM. This CDR3 is built from 14 residues. The V end lost 5 bases, the J end lost 1 base, and 11 bases lay between the germline ends. The CDR3 loop reads CASSGGAGNYGYTF. The CDR3 nucleotides read TGTGCCAGCAGTGGGGGGGCGGGTAACTATGGCTACACCTTC.

This clonotype was seen only once. V is TRBV9 and J is TRBJ1-3, with 10 bases that match TRBD1. With 0 bases clipped from V and 4 bases from J, the junction kept 4 bases outside the gene matches. CDR1 is SGDLS and CDR2 is YYNGEE in the germline V gene. CDR3 length: 16 residues. CDR3 nucleotides: TGTGCCAGCAGCGTAGCTGGACAGGGGGTGGGAAACACCATATATTTT. It is translated as CASSVAGQGVGNTIYF. Complete variable domain (other parts from reference TRBV9 and TRBJ1-3): DSGVTQTPKHLITATGQRVTLRCSPRSGDLSVYWYQQSLDQGLQFLIQYYNGEERAKGNILERFSAQQFPDLHSELNLSSLELGDSALYFCASSVAGQGVGNTIYFGEGSWLTVV.

This clonotype was observed a few times. V and J are TRBV24-1 and TRBJ1-2; D gene unclear. The CDR3 covers 15 residues. The V end lost 4 bases, the J end lost 0 bases, and 11 bases lay between the germline ends. Germline V gene sequence: CDR1 KGHDR, CDR2 SFDVKD. The CDR3 bases are TGTGCCACCAGTGACCGGCGCGGGCCTAACTATGGCTACACCTTC. Amino acid sequence: CATSDRRGPNYGYTF.

V and J are TRBV14 and TRBJ2-5; D not certain. Trimming pared 3 bases from V and 0 bases from J, leaving 14 bases between. Germline assignment: CDR1 SGHDN and CDR2 FVKESK. CDR3 size: 16 residues. The CDR3 sequence is CASSHLRTPNQETQYF. The CDR3 DNA sequence: TGTGCCAGCAGCCATCTTCGGACCCCAAACCAAGAGACCCAGTACTTC.

The chain joins TRBV4-3 to TRBJ1-6; D possibly corresponds to TRBD1 (5 bases). Germline loops: CDR1 LGHNA, CDR2 YSLEER. The CDR3 runs 16 residues. V gave up 0 bases and J gave up 6 bases, with 12 bases separating them. CDR3 in DNA: TGCGCCAGCAGCCAAGATCCCCCGGGGGGTAATTCACCCCTCCACTTT. Translation gives CASSQDPPGGNSPLHF.

This clonotype was counted a few times. This chain links TRBV27 with TRBJ2-3; possible D gene TRBD2, 5 bases. The CDR3 is 16 amino acids. The germline V gene has CDR1 MNHEY and CDR2 SMNVEV (reference sequence). V was cut by 3 bases and J by 1 base, with 14 bases left in between. CDR3 residues: CASSLRRTSGTDTQYF. In DNA, the CDR3 is TGTGCCAGCAGTTTGCGGAGGACTTCCGGCACAGATACGCAGTATTTT.

In its sample, this clonotype was seen a few times. The chain joins TRBV20-1 to TRBJ2-5, with TRBD2 identical over 10 bases. The CDR3 extends over 16 amino acids. The germline V gene encodes CDR1 DFQATT and CDR2 SNEGSKA (reference sequence). J gave up 0 bases and V 6 bases, and 10 bases lay outside the gene matches. This CDR3 is CSAIGSLAGDQETQYF. CDR3 sequence (DNA): TGCAGTGCAATAGGTAGCCTAGCGGGAGACCAAGAGACCCAGTACTTC.

This clonotype has just a few counts. The chain employs TRBV5-4 and TRBJ2-2; possibly TRBD2 for D (5 bases). Germline CDR1 is SGHNT and CDR2 is YYREEE (reference sequence). This CDR3 spans 16 amino acids. Trimming removed 0 bases at V and 4 bases at J, with 13 bases between. The CDR3 loop is CASSLVARTGTGELFF. The CDR3 coding sequence is TGTGCCAGCAGCTTGGTAGCGCGGACGGGCACCGGGGAGCTGTTTTTT.

This clonotype appeared once. The CDR3 sequence is CASSLDRVEQYF. As DNA, the CDR3 is TGTGCCAGCAGCTTGGACAGGGTGGAACAGTACTTC. The chain is built from TRBV5-4 and TRBJ2-7; maybe TRBD1 (6 bases). The CDR3 has 12 amino acids. The germline CDR1 and CDR2 sequences are SGHNT and YYREEE (reference sequence). Trimming stripped 0 bases from V and 10 bases from J, with 11 bases between.

The rearrangement links TRBV20-1 to TRBJ2-7; no clear D gene. The germline V gene encodes CDR1 DFQATT and CDR2 SNEGSKA (reference sequence). The germline V and J ends were trimmed by 5 bases and 9 bases, with 17 bases remaining between them. This CDR3 is 12 amino acids long. As DNA, the CDR3 is TGCAGTGCTGATCGCCCAGGACGGGTGCAGTACTTC. This encodes CSADRPGRVQYF.